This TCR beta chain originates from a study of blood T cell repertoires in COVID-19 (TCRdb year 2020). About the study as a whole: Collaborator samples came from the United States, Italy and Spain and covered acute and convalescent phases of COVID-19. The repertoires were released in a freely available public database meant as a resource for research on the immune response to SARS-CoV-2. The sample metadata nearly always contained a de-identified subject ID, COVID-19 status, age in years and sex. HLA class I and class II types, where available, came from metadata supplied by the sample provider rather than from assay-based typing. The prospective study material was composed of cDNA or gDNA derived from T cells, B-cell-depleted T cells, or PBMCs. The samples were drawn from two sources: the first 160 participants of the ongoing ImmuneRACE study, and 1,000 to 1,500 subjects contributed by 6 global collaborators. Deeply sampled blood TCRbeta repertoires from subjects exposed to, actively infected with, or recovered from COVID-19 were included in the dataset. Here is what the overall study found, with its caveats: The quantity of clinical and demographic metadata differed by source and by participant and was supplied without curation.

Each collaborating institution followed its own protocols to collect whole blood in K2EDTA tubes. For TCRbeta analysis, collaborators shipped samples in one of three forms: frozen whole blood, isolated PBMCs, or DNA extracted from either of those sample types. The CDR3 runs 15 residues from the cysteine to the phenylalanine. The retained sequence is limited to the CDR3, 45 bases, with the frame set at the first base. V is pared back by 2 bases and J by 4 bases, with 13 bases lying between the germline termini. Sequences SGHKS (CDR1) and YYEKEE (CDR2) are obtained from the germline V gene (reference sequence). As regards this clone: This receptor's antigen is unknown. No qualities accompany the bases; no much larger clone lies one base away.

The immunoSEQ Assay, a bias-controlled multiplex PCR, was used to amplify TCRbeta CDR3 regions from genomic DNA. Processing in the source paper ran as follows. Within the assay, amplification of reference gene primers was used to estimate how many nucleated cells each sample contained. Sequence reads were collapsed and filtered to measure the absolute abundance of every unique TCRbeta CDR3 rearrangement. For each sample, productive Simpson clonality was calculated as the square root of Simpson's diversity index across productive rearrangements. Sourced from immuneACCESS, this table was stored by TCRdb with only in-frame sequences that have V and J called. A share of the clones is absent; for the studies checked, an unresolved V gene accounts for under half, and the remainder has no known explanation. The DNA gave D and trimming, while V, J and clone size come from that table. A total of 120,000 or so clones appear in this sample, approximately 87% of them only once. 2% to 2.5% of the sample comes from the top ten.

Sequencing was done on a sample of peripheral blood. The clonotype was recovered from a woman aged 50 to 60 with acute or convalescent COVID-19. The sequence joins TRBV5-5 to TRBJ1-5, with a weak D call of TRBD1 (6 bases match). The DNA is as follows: TGTGCCAGCAGCTTCTCAGGGGAGCTTAATCAGCCCCAGCATTTT. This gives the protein CASSFSGELNQPQHF.